This T cell receptor beta chain was sequenced for a study of beta chain features in type 1 diabetes. Whole-study findings and limits: Insertion counts at VDJ junctions were lower in type 1 diabetes patients, who also showed more deletions there. Among patients, naive, central memory and Treg TCRB repertoires appeared more similar than among healthy donors. Patients and controls would share equally any PCR tilt toward shorter templates. All four CD4+ subsets from Type 1 diabetes patients carried moderately but significantly shorter TCRB CDR3s.

This clone was detected only a few times. Its target is not known. What was sequenced were expressed TCRB transcripts, since all of the isolated RNA had been reverse transcribed. Repertoires were generated with immunoSEQ multiplex PCR, while TCRdb's copy carries only in-frame clones and drops some. The sample shows about 660,000 clones, 11% to 15% of them seen only once. Blood was drawn once from each donor into heparinised tubes. The draws averaged around 0.12 L. Input material: naive CD4+ T cells from blood. This sequence originates from a man aged 18 to 30 with type 1 diabetes.

This CDR3 is CASSAGDRNNSPLHF. CDR3 nucleotides: TGTGCCAGCAGCGCAGGAGACAGGAATAATTCACCCCTCCACTTT. V gene TRBV9 combines with J gene TRBJ1-6, with TRBD1 as a possible D gene (6 bases). From germline, CDR1 is SGDLS and CDR2 YYNGEE. V was pared by 3 bases and J by 5 bases, with 12 bases between. This CDR3 spans 15 amino acids.